These T cell receptor beta chains were read from a single sample in a study of Graves' ophthalmopathy and Graves' hyperthyroidism. In TCRdb, the multiplex PCR reads were re-called with MiXCR into one record per CDR3 protein. The data show hundreds of thousands of distinct CDR3 sequences, about two fifths seen once. The sequencing input was peripheral blood. The source of these receptors is an adult man with Graves' ophthalmopathy. The conserved cysteine and the conserved F or W are not part of the CDR3 here. D genes are given only for firm matches. Where a row states a size, it is once, few, many or the class of an expanded clone; other rows omit it.

TRBV11-1	TRBJ2-7	.	TRBD1	ASSQTGTGGSEQY
TRBV19	TRBJ1-5	many	.	ASSIVRAQGEPQH
TRBV7-6	TRBJ1-1	few	.	ASSFSFSEAF
TRBV29-1	TRBJ2-7	.	.	SEGVGSYEQY
TRBV5-1	TRBJ1-4	.	.	ASSLGDRGAANEKLF
TRBV20-1	TRBJ1-1	.	.	SAARGGDEAF
TRBV2	TRBJ2-7	few	TRBD1	ASSLNGAGGEAEQY
TRBV12-3/TRBV12-4	TRBJ2-5	many	.	ASRTTGETQY
TRBV9	TRBJ2-3	.	.	ASSEGGGKWDTQY
TRBV7-9	TRBJ1-1	many	TRBD1	ASSSRGSNTEAF
TRBV5-8	TRBJ1-2	many	TRBD1	ASSTGTVYGYT
TRBV6-5	TRBJ2-7	few	TRBD2	ASSYSSSGVSYEQY
TRBV2	TRBJ2-5	many	TRBD2	ASSEEASGQETQY
TRBV4-3	TRBJ1-1	many	.	ASSQGVRTSEAF
TRBV6-1	TRBJ2-5	many	.	ASSERGGGETQY
TRBV5-1	TRBJ1-1	many	.	ASSLDREWTEAF
TRBV4-1	TRBJ2-7	few	.	ASSQDSRGSSYEQY
TRBV29-1	TRBJ1-5	many	.	SVLPEGQPQH
TRBV15	TRBJ2-7	many	.	ATSSPGGPYEQY
TRBV25-1	TRBJ2-2	few	.	ASSEIASTTGELF
TRBV5-1	TRBJ1-6	.	.	ASSLGEGFGSPLH
TRBV5-1	TRBJ2-5	many	.	ASSFLDGQETQY
TRBV7-6	TRBJ1-4	.	TRBD1	ASSFGQGDREKLF
TRBV10-3	TRBJ2-1	.	.	AISAPPTNNEQF
TRBV10-3	TRBJ2-7	.	TRBD1	ASTGTGTYEQY
TRBV6-5	TRBJ1-1	.	TRBD1	ASSYEDRGKAF
TRBV20-1	TRBJ1-6	many	TRBD1	SARGTGDSPLH
TRBV6-5	TRBJ2-6	.	TRBD1	ASSFVPGQLVSGANVLT
TRBV2	TRBJ2-5	many	.	ASSTGSQETQY
TRBV12-3/TRBV12-4	TRBJ2-2	.	.	ASSSGARGELF
TRBV29-1	TRBJ1-1	.	.	SQRGGGHMNTEAF
TRBV20-1	TRBJ1-5	few	.	SALGTDYSNQPQH
TRBV12-3/TRBV12-4	TRBJ1-2	.	TRBD1	ASGQQGNYGYA
TRBV7-2	TRBJ1-1	many	.	ASSAQQGTEAF
TRBV29-1	TRBJ2-5	.	.	SVEDRNGGETQY